Described below is a single TCR beta chain sequence and its context. No antigen is known for it. The CDR3 sequence is 14 residues long. Germline loops: CDR1 SQVTM, CDR2 ANQGSEA. Trimming shortened V by 1 base and J by 4 bases, and 13 bases separated the two germline ends. Treatment meaning: oral pan-JAK inhibitor, 5-10 mg twice daily. This specimen comes from a study of CD8+ T cells in alopecia areata. Study-level information: Tofacitinib treatment spanned 6 to 18 months, with 6 months off drug afterward. General study results and limits: Affected lesional scalp, above all in alopecia totalis/universalis, was more clonal than normal scalp. Both scalp clonality and the expanded CD8+ clones among the top 100 showed a significant decrease with tofacitinib.

Isolated RNA was reverse transcribed into cDNA used as the sequencing template. Measured with immunoSEQ multiplex PCR; TCRdb has only the in-frame clones, and not every one. The sample yields hundreds of thousands of clones, more than 60% seen once. The sequences come from CD4+ T cells sorted from blood, collected at week 44, from a patient treated with tofacitinib. This TCR derives from a human donor with alopecia areata. The V call is TRBV29-1, the J call TRBJ1-1, with D uncertain. CDR3 sequence (DNA): TGCAGCGTTGAAGCTTTGGCATGGACCACTGAAGCTTTCTTT. It codes for CSVEALAWTTEAFF.